Below are 18 T cell receptor beta chains sequenced from a single sample in a study of T cell responses to AZD1222 COVID-19 vaccine. Assay used: immunoSEQ multiplex PCR; TCRdb lists only in-frame clones, some missing. This table has more than 110,000 clones, 92% appearing once. Material: peripheral blood, obtained on day 0 of AZD1222 vaccination. The origin of the receptors is an adult in good health.

This chain connects TRBV9 to TRBJ2-7; D remains ambiguous. Trimming took off 4 bases at V and 6 bases at J, with 17 bases between the two ends. The CDR3 runs to 14 residues. Germline CDR1 reads SGDLS; CDR2 reads YYNGEE. The CDR3 region is CASSPRAETGEQYF. The DNA of the CDR3 is TGTGCCAGCAGCCCCCGTGCGGAGACGGGCGAGCAGTACTTC.

This clone was recorded once. The rearrangement links TRBV10-3 to TRBJ2-5; unclear D gene. The germline V and J ends were trimmed by 11 bases and 4 bases, with 11 bases remaining between them. CDR1 is ENHRY and CDR2 is SYGVKD in the germline V gene. The CDR3 runs to 11 residues. CDR3 in amino acids: CASRSRETQYF. Written as DNA, the CDR3 is TGTGCCTCTCGGTCGAGAGAGACCCAGTACTTC.

The chain joins TRBV5-8 to TRBJ1-1, with a weak D call TRBD1 (6 bases). CDR1 and CDR2 (germline): SGHTS, YDEGEE. CDR3 length: 13 amino acids. The V gene lost 1 base and the J gene lost 6 bases, with 10 bases spanning the gap. The CDR3 protein is CASSLTGWAEAFF. CDR3 nucleotide sequence: TGTGCCAGCAGCTTGACAGGGTGGGCTGAAGCTTTCTTT.

The chain joins TRBV4-2 to TRBJ2-3; D is tentatively TRBD1 or TRBD2 (6 bases each). Germline values: CDR1 LGHNA, CDR2 YNFKEQ. V was cut by 1 base and J by 0 bases, with 11 bases left in between. CDR3 length: 16 residues. The CDR3: CASSQGGGPSTDTQYF. The CDR3 DNA follows: TGTGCCAGCAGCCAAGGAGGGGGGCCAAGCACAGATACGCAGTATTTT.

V usage is TRBV4-3 and J usage is TRBJ1-5; 7 nucleotides match TRBD1. Losses at the gene ends were 0 bases for V and 7 bases for J; bases not matched to a gene: 9. CDR3 length equals 16 residues. Germline V gene sequence: CDR1 LGHNA, CDR2 YSLEER. DNA for the CDR3: TGCGCCAGCAGCCAAGACAGCCCGAACAGGGGACAGCCCCAGCATTTT. Residues: CASSQDSPNRGQPQHF.

V is TRBV10-2 and J is TRBJ2-7; the D gene is possibly TRBD1 (6 bases). Trimming stripped 8 bases from V and 6 bases from J, with 17 bases between. Germline V gene sequence: CDR1 WSHSY, CDR2 SAAADI. This CDR3 region has 13 residues. CDR3 nucleotides: TGCGCCAGCGGGAGACAGGCTATCGTCGAGCAGTACTTC. As protein: CASGRQAIVEQYF.

This chain connects TRBV7-2 to TRBJ2-2; maybe TRBD1 (5 bases). The length of the CDR3 is 14 residues. CDR1 is SGHTA, CDR2 FQGNSA, per germline. Trimming took off 5 bases at V and 4 bases at J, with 11 bases between the two ends. CDR3 in DNA: TGTGCCAGCAGCCTTGGACATACCACCGGGGAGCTGTTTTTT. Translating gives CASSLGHTTGELFF.

This clone has just one count. CDR3 DNA: TGCGCCAGCAGCTTGTCCGGGGGGGCTTGGAACACTGAAGCTTTCTTT. Its protein is CASSLSGGAWNTEAFF. This rearrangement joins TRBV5-1 to TRBJ1-1; a weak D match, TRBD1 (6 bases). The CDR3 is made up of 16 amino acids. V lost 1 base and J lost 1, with 14 bases in between. Germline CDR1 is SGHRS and CDR2 is YFSETQ.

The CDR3 DNA follows: TGCGCCAGCAGCCAAGAGCATCCCTCACTAGCGGGAAACAACAATGAGCAGTTCTTC. This gives the protein CASSQEHPSLAGNNNEQFF. This chain connects TRBV4-1 to TRBJ2-1; 10 nucleotides line up with TRBD2. The CDR3 is made up of 19 amino acids. V lost 0 bases to trimming and J lost 5 bases; unmatched junction nucleotides: 13. Germline CDR1 is MGHRA and CDR2 is YSYEKL.

The rearrangement uses TRBV19 and TRBJ1-1, with a weak D call TRBD1 (5 bases). V lost 3 bases to trimming and J lost 1 base, with 9 bases between them. The germline CDR1 and CDR2 sequences are LNHDA and SQIVND (reference sequence). CDR3 length equals 14 residues. The CDR3 loop reads CASSIGGTNTEAFF. Written as DNA, the CDR3 is TGTGCCAGTAGTATCGGGGGTACGAACACTGAAGCTTTCTTT.

The rearrangement links TRBV7-3 to TRBJ2-2; 9 bases match TRBD2. CDR1 is SGHTA and CDR2 is FQGTGA in the germline V gene. CDR3 length: 18 amino acids. The V and J ends lost 1 base and 6 bases, in that order; junction bases with no gene match: 12. CDR3 sequence: CASSLRSGTSIVPGELFF. The CDR3 nucleotides are TGTGCCAGCAGCTTAAGGTCCGGGACTAGCATAGTCCCCGGGGAGCTGTTTTTT.

This clone was picked up a small number of times. J is TRBJ1-2 and V is TRBV5-6; D unresolved. The CDR3 is 15 amino acids. Germline V gene sequence: CDR1 SGHDT, CDR2 YYEEEE. Trimming cost V 1 base and J 8 bases, with 18 bases left between them. CDR3 region: CASSLSAIIRGGYTF. The CDR3 DNA sequence: TGTGCCAGCAGCTTGAGTGCCATCATCCGTGGCGGCTACACCTTC.

The sample holds a few counts of this clone. CDR3 in DNA: TGTGCCAGTAGTCAACAGGGGTGGACCGGGGAGCTGTTTTTT. The encoded protein is CASSQQGWTGELFF. The chain carries TRBV19 and TRBJ2-2, with 7 bases that match TRBD1. The V and J ends lost 5 bases and 5 bases, in that order; junction bases with no gene match: 5. Looked up from germline, CDR1 is LNHDA and CDR2 is SQIVND (reference sequence). The CDR3 runs 14 residues.

V gene TRBV9 combines with J gene TRBJ2-2, with 9 positions matching TRBD2. Unmatched junction bases numbered 10, after V lost 0 bases and J lost 1 base. This CDR3 is built from 19 residues. Per germline, CDR1 SGDLS and CDR2 YYNGEE. The CDR3 nucleotides are TGTGCCAGCAGCGTAGCCCCCCTCGGAGCGGGAGGGAACACCGGGGAGCTGTTTTTT. It encodes CASSVAPLGAGGNTGELFF. Looking up the rest from reference TRBV9 and TRBJ2-2 gives the full variable domain: DSGVTQTPKHLITATGQRVTLRCSPRSGDLSVYWYQQSLDQGLQFLIQYYNGEERAKGNILERFSAQQFPDLHSELNLSSLELGDSALYFCASSVAPLGAGGNTGELFFGEGSRLTVL.

The CDR3 protein is CASSLAYNEQFF. The CDR3 nucleotides read TGTGCCAGCAGTTTAGCTTACAATGAGCAGTTCTTC. The genes are TRBV12-3 or TRBV12-4 and TRBJ2-1; unclear D gene. V shed 0 bases and J shed 4 bases, with 1 base lying between them. The length of the CDR3 is 12 residues.

The chain recombines TRBV14 with TRBJ1-3, with unresolved D. V was cut by 1 base and J by 11 bases, with 9 bases left in between. Germline V gene data show CDR1 as SGHDN and CDR2 as FVKESK. This CDR3 is built from 12 residues. For the CDR3, the DNA is TGTGCCAGCAGCCAAGGCATGGCCCCCATATATTTT. It is translated as CASSQGMAPIYF.

The chain is built from TRBV5-6 and TRBJ1-2, with 10 bases matching TRBD1. The CDR3 runs to 12 residues. Trimming took 0 bases from V and 12 from J; bases not matched to a gene: 2. Germline V gene data show CDR1 as SGHDT and CDR2 as YYEEEE. The chain's CDR3 is CASSLGDRGHTF. The CDR3 DNA sequence: TGTGCCAGCAGCTTGGGGGACAGGGGCCACACCTTC.

There are a few counts of this clone. The CDR3 DNA reads TGTGCCAGCAACCGGGAGGGCCTAGACGGACGTAAGCAGTTCTTC. This encodes CASNREGLDGRKQFF. The chain combines TRBV28 with TRBJ2-1, with 8 bases identical to TRBD2. From germline, CDR1 is MDHEN and CDR2 SYDVKM. The CDR3 consists of 15 residues. Germline trimming cut 7 bases from V and 11 bases from J; bases unmatched to any gene: 16.